This TCR beta chain was obtained from a study of T-cell reconstitution after alpha-beta-depleted transplantation in children. Using unique molecular identifiers, the investigators prepared the TCRbeta library. Each CDR3 protein gets one entry after TCRdb re-called the PCR reads with MiXCR. This table holds around 450,000 distinct CDR3 sequences, roughly a tenth found once. This CDR3 region has 14 residues. Germline V CDR1 and CDR2: SGDLS, YYNGEE. Trimming took off 0 bases at V and 2 bases at J, with 9 bases between the two ends. The chain links TRBV9 to TRBJ2-7; D is ambiguous. The receptor was derived from a child aged 2 to 10 with inherited bone marrow failure, due to receive a stem cell transplant. This sample comprised PBMCs, obtained before TCRalphabeta/CD19-depleted stem cell transplant. The CDR3 here is CASSVGVFTYEQYF. The CDR3 DNA reads as TGTGCCAGCAGCGTAGGTGTGTTTACCTACGAGCAGTACTTC.